Included here is one T cell receptor (beta chain) sequence, with context. The sample originates from a study of blood T cell repertoires in COVID-19. Study as a whole: The cDNA or gDNA used as material had been derived from T cells, B-cell-depleted T cells, or PBMCs.

Per the germline V gene, CDR1 is KGHSH and CDR2 is LQKENI. The ends were cut back, 2 bases at V and 4 bases at J, with 17 bases in the middle. The CDR3 loop spans 17 amino acids. Per the study methods: Amplification from reference gene primers served as the basis for estimated nucleated cell counts. Measured with immunoSEQ multiplex PCR; TCRdb has only the in-frame clones, and not every one. V, J and clone size are those of that table, while D and trimming were read from the DNA. The sample holds 50,000 to 70,000 clones, 60% to 80% seen once. What was sequenced was peripheral blood. This clonotype was obtained from a man between 60 and 75 years old with acute or convalescent COVID-19. This chain uses TRBV18 with TRBJ2-2, with D hard to call. The CDR3 bases are TGTGCCAGCTCACCAAGTAACGGCGGATTAACCACCGGGGAGCTGTTTTTT. Its translation: CASSPSNGGLTTGELFF.